This T cell receptor beta chain was identified during a study of cytomegalovirus exposure and HLA in healthy donors. Overall study context: The use of the same platform for the approximately 110 validation repertoires and the 550 to 850 first-cohort repertoires was reported by a later analysis. Findings of the study overall: Cytomegalovirus association was listed for around 180 TCR beta chains.

CDR1 is ENHRY, CDR2 SYGVKD, per germline. The ends were cut back, 10 bases at V and 5 bases at J, with 11 bases in the middle. CDR3 length equals 11 residues. With regard to this clone: Its antigen is still unknown.

Sequencing was performed with immunoSEQ multiplex PCR; in TCRdb, only in-frame clones are kept and a portion is missing. The data contain around 70,000 clones, 94% of them seen just once; the ten biggest clones take up around 0.65%. While the first cohort had about 610 subjects, the donors belonged to the separate validation cohort of fewer than 150 subjects. The chain carries TRBV10-3 and TRBJ2-5; D unclear. Sequencing was done on a sample of PBMCs. This sequence originates from a woman between 18 and 30 years old in good health and CMV-seronegative. CDR3 residues: CATAAGETQYF. CDR3 coding DNA: TGTGCCACCGCGGCCGGTGAGACCCAGTACTTC.